Presented here are 29 T cell receptor beta chains from one specimen sequenced in a study of response to subunit inactivated influenza vaccine. MiXCR was run by TCRdb on the RT-PCR reads, yielding one entry per CDR3 protein. The table lists hundreds of thousands of distinct CDR3 sequences, about 7.6% of them singletons. Sequencing was performed on PBMCs from blood, taken around 25 months after vaccination. The receptors were sampled from a man between 50 and 69 years old who received an inactivated influenza vaccine.

This chain joins TRBV20-1 and TRBJ2-3; 10 nucleotides agree with TRBD1. V shed 3 bases, J shed 4 bases, and the junction held 10 bases outside the gene matches. From germline, CDR1 is DFQATT and CDR2 SNEGSKA (reference sequence). The CDR3 is made up of 16 amino acids. The CDR3, as DNA: TGCAGTGCTAGGGAACACCGGGACAGGGGATCAGATACGCAGTATTTT. It specifies CSAREHRDRGSDTQYF.

This clonotype was found many times. J is TRBJ2-7 and V is TRBV20-1; D remains unclear. Looked up from germline, CDR1 is DFQATT and CDR2 is SNEGSKA (reference sequence). The CDR3 has 11 residues. Trimming took 6 bases from V and 3 from J, leaving 9 bases between them. The CDR3 nucleotides read TGCAGTGCCAAAATGTACTACGAGCAGTACTTC. This gives the protein CSAKMYYEQYF.

This clonotype was detected a few times. This chain links TRBV7-2 with TRBJ1-1; D is undetermined. Germline assignment: CDR1 SGHTA and CDR2 FQGNSA. CDR3 size: 17 residues. V was trimmed by 5 bases and J by 1 base, leaving 20 bases between them. The CDR3 nucleotides are TGTGCCAGCAGCGGGAAACAACTCCCCAAAACGAACACTGAAGCTTTCTTT. Amino acids: CASSGKQLPKTNTEAFF. Full variable domain (remainder filled in from reference TRBV7-2 and TRBJ1-1): GAGVSQSPSNKVTEKGKDVELRCDPISGHTALYWYRQSLGQGLEFLIYFQGNSAPDKSGLPSDRFSAERTGGSVSTLTIQRTQQEDSAVYLCASSGKQLPKTNTEAFFGQGTRLTVV.

The chain combines TRBV5-5 with TRBJ2-5; 9 nucleotides agree with TRBD2. This CDR3 comprises 16 residues. V lost 2 bases and J lost 6; bases outside the gene matches: 11. CDR1 and CDR2 from the germline V gene are SGHKS and YYEKEE (reference sequence). The CDR3 loop is CASSFSSSGGAQTQYF. CDR3 nucleotide sequence: TGTGCCAGCAGCTTTTCGAGTAGCGGGGGAGCCCAGACCCAGTACTTC.

Concerning this clonotype itself: This may arise from a read error, as a much more abundant clone is one base away. The chain couples TRBV25-1 to TRBJ2-2; D is ambiguous. CDR1 and CDR2 (germline): MGHDK, SYGVNS. The CDR3 has 13 residues. The CDR3 bases are TGTCCCAGCAGTGTGGGAAAGACGGGGGAGCTGTTTTTT. Translating it yields CPSSVGKTGELFF.

The gene calls are TRBV10-2 and TRBJ1-5; 9 bases map to TRBD1. The trim removed 7 bases at V and 0 bases at J, leaving 7 bases unmatched. The CDR3 spans 16 residues. The germline V gene has CDR1 WSHSY and CDR2 SAAADI. Here the CDR3 DNA reads TGCGCCAGCAAGCCCGGGACAGGGAATAGCAATCAGCCCCAGCATTTT. It codes for CASKPGTGNSNQPQHF.

This clonotype has only a few counts. The V and J genes are TRBV4-2 and TRBJ1-2; D unresolved. The CDR3 runs to 14 residues. Deletions cut 5 bases from V and 3 bases from J, with 13 bases between. The germline CDR1 and CDR2 sequences are LGHNA and YNFKEQ. The CDR3 bases are TGTGCCAGCAGCGGTTTCGACACGGACTATGGCTACACCTTC. Translation gives CASSGFDTDYGYTF.

This clonotype occurred a few times. The V gene is TRBV5-1, the J gene TRBJ1-6; 9 bases fit TRBD1. Germline CDR1 and CDR2: SGHRS and YFSETQ. Trimming took 4 bases from V and 12 from J; bases not matched to a gene: 2. This CDR3 spans 12 amino acids. The CDR3 region is CASSPDRGPLHF. DNA of the CDR3: TGCGCCAGCAGCCCGGACAGGGGACCCCTCCACTTT.

This clonotype was recorded a few times. This sequence joins TRBV7-9 and TRBJ1-1, with D possibly matching TRBD1 (5 bases). Between the trimmed V and J ends, which lost 5 bases and 6 bases, there was a span of 16 bases. Germline-derived CDR1 and CDR2 are SEHNR and FQNEAQ (reference sequence). The CDR3 spans 14 residues. In nucleotides, the CDR3 is TGTGCCAGCAGCGGCCTTGACAGTGCCCCTGAAGCTTTCTTT. Translated, it gives CASSGLDSAPEAFF.

This clonotype came up a few times. The rearrangement uses TRBV6-5 and TRBJ2-7; D perhaps matches TRBD1 (6 bases). V gave up 2 bases and J gave up 3 bases, with 23 bases separating them. The CDR3 has 18 residues. The germline V gene has CDR1 MNHEY and CDR2 SVGAGI. The CDR3 DNA is TGTGCCAGCAGTTACCAGACGACAGGATCGTTTAACCACTACGAGCAGTACTTC. As protein: CASSYQTTGSFNHYEQYF.

This clonotype was seen only a few times. The chain uses TRBV4-3 and TRBJ2-1, with TRBD1 matching over 10 bases. Trimming at V came to 3 bases and at J to 3 bases, leaving 2 bases not matched to a gene. CDR1 and CDR2 from the germline V gene are LGHNA and YSLEER. The CDR3 totals 15 residues. CDR3 sequence (DNA): TGCGCCAGCAGCCAGGGACAGGGGTACTACAATGAGCAGTTCTTC. This encodes CASSQGQGYYNEQFF.

This clonotype was observed a few times. The chain combines TRBV12-3 or TRBV12-4 with TRBJ1-4; TRBD1 matches 9 bases. This CDR3 region has 16 residues. The V and J ends lost 6 bases and 9 bases, in that order; junction bases with no gene match: 14. The CDR3 region has the DNA TGTGCCAGCAGCCCGTACCCGGGGGGACAGGGACAAAAACTGTTTTTT. Residues: CASSPYPGGQGQKLFF.

This clonotype has at least ten counts. The J gene is TRBJ2-7, the V gene TRBV29-1; 7 bases are shared with TRBD2. Unmatched junction bases numbered 8, after V lost 3 bases and J lost 3 bases. The CDR3 consists of 14 residues. In germline, CDR1 is SQVTM, CDR2 ANQGSEA. The CDR3 bases are TGCAGCGTTGATGGGTTAGCGGGTTTCTACGAGCAGTACTTC. Residues: CSVDGLAGFYEQYF.

This clonotype was seen many times. The chain combines TRBV2 with TRBJ2-1; weak D call: TRBD2 (7 bases). CDR1 SNHLY and CDR2 FYNNEI come from the germline V gene. The germline V and J ends were trimmed by 11 bases and 2 bases, with 16 bases remaining between them. This CDR3 has 14 residues. In DNA, the CDR3 is TGTGCCGGGAGAGACGGGGGGCCCTACAATGAGCAGTTCTTC. This encodes CAGRDGGPYNEQFF.

This clonotype has only a few counts. The V call is TRBV5-4, the J call TRBJ2-7; D may be TRBD1 (6 bases). CDR3 length equals 14 residues. Trimming shortened V by 4 bases and J by 3 bases, and 14 bases separated the two germline ends. Looked up from germline, CDR1 is SGHNT and CDR2 is YYREEE (reference sequence). As DNA, the CDR3 is TGTGCCAGCAGCCATCTTGGACAGAACTACGAGCAGTACTTC. Translating it yields CASSHLGQNYEQYF.

In this sample, this clonotype turned up many times. The junction differs from germline at one of its ends, possibly a read error. The gene calls are TRBV11-2 and TRBJ2-6; D call uncertain. The CDR3 runs to 15 residues. CDR1 SGHAT and CDR2 FQNNGV come from the germline V gene. CDR3 residues: CASSLSSSGANVLTF. The CDR3 region has the DNA TGTGCCAGCAGCTTAAGCTCGTCTGGTGCCAACGTCCTGACTTTC.

This clonotype has more than one count but fewer than ten. This chain connects TRBV2 to TRBJ2-7, with D possibly TRBD2 on 6 matching bases. V lost 2 bases and J lost 7, with 18 bases in between. Germline lookup yields CDR1 SNHLY and CDR2 FYNNEI. This CDR3 has 15 residues. CDR3 DNA sequence: TGTGCCAGCAGTGAACTAGCGCCTAGCTCCTGGGAGCAGTACTTC. Protein sequence: CASSELAPSSWEQYF.

CDR3 in amino acids: CASSHGLSQETQYF. The DNA of the CDR3 is TGTGCCAGCAGCCATGGACTATCTCAAGAGACCCAGTACTTC. This chain uses TRBV5-5 with TRBJ2-5; TRBD2 might be the D (6 bases). V was clipped by 4 bases and J by 2 bases, with 12 bases between them. The CDR3 is made up of 14 amino acids. Germline V lookup: CDR1 SGHKS, CDR2 YYEKEE (reference sequence).

At least ten counts were recorded for this clonotype. V is TRBV6-5 and J is TRBJ1-2, with D unresolved. Trimming cost V 2 bases and J 0 bases, with 10 bases left between them. The germline V gene encodes CDR1 MNHEY and CDR2 SVGAGI. This CDR3 contains 15 residues. This CDR3 reads CASSYVVRSNYGYTF. In nucleotides, the CDR3 is TGTGCCAGCAGTTACGTGGTCCGGTCTAACTATGGCTACACCTTC.

This clonotype was observed many times. V is TRBV29-1 and J is TRBJ1-1; 8 bases match TRBD1. CDR1 and CDR2 from the germline V gene are SQVTM and ANQGSEA. The CDR3 totals 12 residues. V lost 7 bases, J lost 2 bases, and 3 bases stayed unmatched. CDR3 DNA sequence: TGCAGCGGCGACAGGGGAAACACTGAAGCTTTCTTT. Its translation: CSGDRGNTEAFF.

This clonotype was recorded at least ten times. This chain connects TRBV10-3 to TRBJ2-2; 7 bases line up with TRBD1. Germline trimming cut 9 bases from V and 3 bases from J; bases unmatched to any gene: 7. The CDR3 is 14 residues long. Germline-derived CDR1 and CDR2 are ENHRY and SYGVKD. CDR3: CAISGTADTGELFF. The DNA for the CDR3 is TGTGCCATTTCCGGGACAGCGGACACCGGGGAGCTGTTTTTT.

The chain carries TRBV20-1 and TRBJ2-5; no clear D. CDR1 and CDR2 (germline): DFQATT, SNEGSKA (reference sequence). The CDR3 covers 17 residues. V lost 0 bases and J lost 1, with 18 bases in between. This chain's CDR3 is CSARDGREAGFQETQYF. The CDR3 DNA sequence: TGCAGTGCTAGAGATGGCCGCGAGGCAGGTTTCCAAGAGACCCAGTACTTC.

This clonotype was seen more than once but under ten times. The J gene is TRBJ2-5, the V gene TRBV14, with D possibly TRBD2 on 6 matching bases. V was trimmed by 4 bases and J by 7 bases, leaving 19 bases between them. The CDR3 spans 15 residues. Germline CDR1 SGHDN, CDR2 FVKESK. CDR3 loop: CASSLRRGSSGTQYF. CDR3 bases: TGTGCCAGCAGCCTTCGGCGGGGCAGTTCTGGGACCCAGTACTTC.

This clonotype was observed many times. V gene TRBV5-1 combines with J gene TRBJ2-7; the match to TRBD1 covers 7 bases. Germline CDR1 reads SGHRS; CDR2 reads YFSETQ. The trim removed 0 bases at V and 1 base at J, leaving 7 bases unmatched. The CDR3 has 16 amino acids. The CDR3 reads CASSLVLRDSSYEQYF. CDR3 nucleotide sequence: TGCGCCAGCAGCTTGGTCCTCCGGGACAGTTCCTACGAGCAGTACTTC.

This clonotype was detected ten times or more. The V and J genes are TRBV3-1 and TRBJ2-7, with unresolved D. The V and J ends lost 3 bases and 4 bases respectively, with 4 bases between them. The germline CDR1 and CDR2 sequences are LGHDT and YNNKEL (reference sequence). This CDR3 region has 11 residues. CDR3 region: CASSHQYEQYF. Written as DNA, the CDR3 is TGTGCCAGCAGCCATCAATACGAGCAGTACTTC.

This clonotype was observed a handful of times. The rearrangement links TRBV2 to TRBJ2-7; D call uncertain. Looked up from germline, CDR1 is SNHLY and CDR2 is FYNNEI. The CDR3 is 13 amino acids. V was clipped by 4 bases and J by 6 bases, with 13 bases between them. The CDR3 loop reads CASSVSKGVEQYF. The CDR3 bases are TGTGCCAGCAGTGTTTCGAAGGGCGTCGAGCAGTACTTC.

This clonotype was seen more than once but under ten times. The chain has TRBV10-2 and TRBJ1-5, with no clear D. The CDR3 has 12 residues. Trimming pared 8 bases from V and 1 base from J, leaving 6 bases between. Germline assignment: CDR1 WSHSY and CDR2 SAAADI. The chain's CDR3 is CASGRSNQPQHF. The CDR3 coding sequence is TGCGCCAGCGGGAGAAGCAATCAGCCCCAGCATTTT.

The rearrangement links TRBV29-1 to TRBJ2-2, with D hard to call. The CDR3 spans 11 residues. Germline loops: CDR1 SQVTM, CDR2 ANQGSEA. Trimming left V 2 bases short and J 5 bases short, with 3 bases between. In DNA form, the CDR3 reads TGCAGCGTTGAACAGACCGGGGAGCTGTTTTTT. The encoded protein is CSVEQTGELFF.

This clonotype was found many times. V is TRBV7-8 and J is TRBJ2-2; no definite D call. Trimming cost V 1 base and J 1 base, with 7 bases left between them. The germline CDR1 and CDR2 sequences are SGHVS and FQNEAQ. This CDR3 contains 15 residues. CDR3 bases: TGTGCCAGCAGCTTAGATCGCCGGAACACCGGGGAGCTGTTTTTT. Its protein product is CASSLDRRNTGELFF.